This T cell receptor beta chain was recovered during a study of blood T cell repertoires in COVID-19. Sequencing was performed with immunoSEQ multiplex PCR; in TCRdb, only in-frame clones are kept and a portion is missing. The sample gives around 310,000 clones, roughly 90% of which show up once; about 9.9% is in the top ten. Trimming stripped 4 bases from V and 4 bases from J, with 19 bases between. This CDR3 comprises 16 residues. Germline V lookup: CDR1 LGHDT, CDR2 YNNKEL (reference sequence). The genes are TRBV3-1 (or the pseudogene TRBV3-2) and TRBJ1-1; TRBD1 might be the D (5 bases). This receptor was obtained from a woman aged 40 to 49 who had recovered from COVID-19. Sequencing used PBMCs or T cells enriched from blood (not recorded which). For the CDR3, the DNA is TGTGCCAGCAGCCCTATAGGGTTGGGGGGAATCACTGAAGCTTTCTTT. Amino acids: CASSPIGLGGITEAFF.